This T cell receptor beta chain was recovered during a study of regulatory T cells in long-lasting Graves disease. Study information: Over-5-year antithyroid drug use with positive TSH receptor antibodies defined persistent Graves' disease in the study.

Ten or more counts support this clonotype. Its antigen is undetermined. The CDR3 sequence is 14 residues long. Looked up from germline, CDR1 is SNHLY and CDR2 is FYNNEI. V was trimmed by 5 bases and J by 2 bases, leaving 9 bases between them. Through Arm-PCR of CDR3 regions and iRepertoire HTBI primers, TCR beta libraries were built. From the multiplex PCR reads, TCRdb called clonotypes with MiXCR, one entry per CDR3 protein. The sample holds about 430,000 distinct CDR3 sequences, under 25% seen once. Time point meaning: persistent/refractory GD, antithyroid drugs over 5 years with positive TRAb. RNA extracted from PBMCs served as the sequencing template. Clinicians diagnosed Graves' disease using American Thyroid Association guidelines. Study-wide results and limits: Persistent disease samples used TRBV28, TRBJ1-2 and TRBJ2-5 preferentially. Thyroid tissue went unexamined; only peripheral blood was analyzed.

The material was peripheral blood mononuclear cells (PBMCs), obtained when the disease was refractory, from a patient treated with antithyroid drugs. The TCR comes from a female donor with Graves disease. This chain uses TRBV2 with TRBJ1-4, with D possibly TRBD1 on 6 matching bases. In nucleotides, the CDR3 is TGTGCCAGCAGTTTAGGACAGACTAATGAAAAACTGTTTTTT. Protein product: CASSLGQTNEKLFF.